Listed here are 2 T cell receptor beta chains from one sample, sequenced in a study of tumor-infiltrating lymphocytes in localized non-small cell lung cancer (dated by TCRdb to about 2021). The method behind the library was the immunoSEQ multiplex PCR assay. This immuneACCESS table, as held by TCRdb, lists in-frame sequences with V and J called but not all clones. Of the missing ones, under half trace to an unresolved V gene in checked studies; the others have no known cause. This sample has 13,000 or so clones in its table, and 65% to 85% of those were observed once. The ten largest clonotypes hold roughly an eighth of the sample. Sequencing was performed on lung tumor tissue. These receptors all come from a human donor with non-small cell lung cancer.

The rearrangement uses TRBV4-2 and TRBJ2-6; possibly TRBD1 or TRBD2 for D (5 bases each). CDR1 is LGHNA and CDR2 is YNFKEQ in the germline V gene. This CDR3 has 17 amino acids. The germline V and J ends were trimmed by 2 bases and 0 bases, with 11 bases remaining between them. The chain's CDR3 is CASSQNGAHSGANVLTF. CDR3 nucleotide sequence: TGTGCCAGCAGCCAAAACGGGGCCCACTCTGGGGCCAACGTCCTGACTTTC.

The chain combines TRBV6-6 with TRBJ1-2; D unclear. V shed 6 bases and J shed 4 bases, with 21 bases lying between them. The germline V gene has CDR1 MNHNY and CDR2 SVGAGI (reference sequence). The CDR3 contains 16 residues. The CDR3 region has the DNA TGTGCCAGCAGCCCCCCGGGAAACGGGATTTCCTATGGCTACACCTTC. Translating it yields CASSPPGNGISYGYTF.